This T cell receptor beta chain originates from a study of blood T cell repertoires in COVID-19. The CDR3 is 17 amino acids. Per the germline V gene, CDR1 is SGDLS and CDR2 is YYNGEE. The V segment lost 2 bases and the J segment 0 bases; nucleotides outside the gene matches: 7. This clone appeared once. The protocol was immunoSEQ multiplex PCR, while the TCRdb copy is restricted to in-frame clones and leaves out a portion. The data show approximately 450,000 clones, nearly 90% seen once. The rearrangement links TRBV9 to TRBJ2-3; 9 bases agree with TRBD2. The TCR sequence derives from a woman in her late teens or twenties with acute COVID-19. Specimen: PBMCs or T cells enriched from blood (not recorded which). The CDR3 loop is CASSVGAGGTSTDTQYF. The CDR3, as DNA: TGTGCCAGCAGCGTCGGTGCGGGAGGGACTAGCACAGATACGCAGTATTTT.